The next 10 T cell receptor beta chains were all read from a single sample in a study of naive and memory T cell subsets (dated by TCRdb to the late 2010s). The antigens these receptors bind are not known. Results the study describes overall, beyond this receptor: A few larger clonotypes were present in naive repertoires, especially CD8 naive repertoires, and these clonotypes were possibly memory cells re-expressing CD45RA.

Library preparation used UMI-ligation and nested PCR. These reads were obtained on an Illumina MiSeq. The beta constant-region primer was an equimolar mix of two oligonucleotides covering both TRBC1 and TRBC2. The ligated cDNA went through four rounds of PCR with nested alpha and beta constant-region primers together with the SP2 primer. In-frame beta chains were kept once TCRdb had trimmed the public reads at Q25 with fastp and called clones with MiXCR. Rows merge per CDR3 protein into single entries with the most common DNA and genes. This sample holds about 140,000 distinct CDR3 sequences; approximately 20% were observed only once. The ten largest make up around 0.63% of the sample. Sequences were obtained from naive CD8+ T cells from blood. The sample's cell subset or site label, in plain terms: naive T cells, CD45RA high CD27+. These receptors were taken from a human donor in good health.

V is TRBV5-4 and J is TRBJ2-1; D not certain. This CDR3 spans 13 amino acids. The V gene lost 6 bases and the J gene lost 8 bases, with 15 bases spanning the gap. Per germline, CDR1 SGHNT and CDR2 YYREEE (reference sequence). The CDR3 reads CASTSNPRDEQFF. The CDR3 coding sequence is TGTGCCAGCACCTCGAACCCGCGAGATGAGCAGTTCTTC.

This clonotype was seen more than once but under ten times. The chain has TRBV2 and TRBJ2-7; unclear D gene. V lost 6 bases, J lost 0 bases, and 9 bases lay in between. This CDR3 has 13 residues. From germline, CDR1 is SNHLY and CDR2 FYNNEI. CDR3 in DNA: TGTGCCAGCAGGGGCAGGAGCTCCTACGAGCAGTACTTC. Its translation is CASRGRSSYEQYF.

The gene calls are TRBV20-1 and TRBJ2-7; 11 nucleotides line up with TRBD2. The CDR3 length is 17 residues. Trimming at V came to 1 base and at J to 0 bases, leaving 8 bases not matched to a gene. Germline assignment: CDR1 DFQATT and CDR2 SNEGSKA (reference sequence). The CDR3 coding sequence is TGCAGTGCTAGAGGGGGGCTTAGCGGGAGGGGCTCCTACGAGCAGTACTTC. Translating it yields CSARGGLSGRGSYEQYF.

This clonotype was observed a few times. The genes are TRBV6-6 and TRBJ2-5, with no clear D. The CDR3 sequence is 13 residues long. In germline, CDR1 is MNHNY, CDR2 SVGAGI (reference sequence). The V end lost 2 bases, the J end lost 4 bases, and 8 bases lay between the germline ends. In nucleotides, the CDR3 is TGTGCCAGCAGTTACGTCTATCCAGAGACCCAGTACTTC. This translates into CASSYVYPETQYF.

The chain links TRBV5-6 to TRBJ2-7; D remains unclear. The germline V and J ends were trimmed by 2 bases and 1 base, with 7 bases remaining between them. This CDR3 contains 13 residues. Germline CDR1 reads SGHDT; CDR2 reads YYEEEE. Written as DNA, the CDR3 is TGTGCCAGCAGCTTTGAACCATCCTACGAGCAGTACTTC. Its translation is CASSFEPSYEQYF.

This clonotype came up a few times. The chain uses TRBV10-3 and TRBJ2-2, with TRBD1 matching 8 bases. The CDR3 has 14 amino acids. With 3 bases clipped from V and 7 bases from J, the junction kept 4 bases outside the gene matches. The germline CDR1 and CDR2 sequences are ENHRY and SYGVKD. Written as DNA, the CDR3 is TGTGCCATCAGTGATGACAGGGGCGGCGGGGAGCTGTTTTTT. Protein product: CAISDDRGGGELFF.

The chain combines TRBV24-1 with TRBJ1-5; tentatively, D is TRBD1 (6 bases). CDR3 length equals 14 residues. Trimming removed 6 bases at V and 4 bases at J, with 12 bases between. Germline assignment: CDR1 KGHDR and CDR2 SFDVKD. The CDR3 here is CATSPGQGNQPQHF. Written as DNA, the CDR3 is TGTGCCACCAGTCCGGGACAAGGAAATCAGCCCCAGCATTTT.

The gene calls are TRBV15 and TRBJ1-5; TRBD1 aligns across 7 bases. This CDR3 comprises 17 residues. The V gene's germline CDR1 is LNHNV and CDR2 YYDKDF (reference sequence). J was trimmed by 0 bases and V by 5 bases; bases with no gene match: 10. In nucleotides, the CDR3 is TGTGCCACCAGCGGATGGACAGGCTGGGGTAGCAATCAGCCCCAGCATTTT. It specifies CATSGWTGWGSNQPQHF.

This clonotype was seen more than once but under ten times. This sequence joins TRBV6-5 and TRBJ2-1; no reliable D call. The CDR3 sequence is 11 residues long. The V gene's germline CDR1 is MNHEY and CDR2 SVGAGI. Trimming pared 6 bases from V and 9 bases from J, leaving 9 bases between. CDR3 DNA sequence: TGTGCCAGCAGCTCCGGTAGTGAGCAGTTCTTC. It encodes CASSSGSEQFF.

In its sample, this clonotype was seen a few times. This chain uses TRBV6-5 with TRBJ2-7; 7 bases are shared with TRBD2. The CDR3 length is 14 residues. CDR1 is MNHEY and CDR2 is SVGAGI in the germline V gene. Trimming removed 4 bases from V and 3 bases from J; junction bases left unmatched: 6. The CDR3 bases are TGTGCCAGCAGTTTCGGGGGACTAAACTACGAGCAGTACTTC. Encoded protein: CASSFGGLNYEQYF.